The entry below describes one T cell receptor beta chain. Its antigen is still unknown. This record belongs to a study of lymphopenia after photon versus proton radiotherapy. Points from the study as a whole: Better survival with proton therapy was suggested as possible, not demonstrated.

This CDR3 has 11 residues. The V end was cut by 8 bases, the J end by 6 bases, with 7 bases between. Germline CDR1 reads LGHNT; CDR2 reads FRNRAP. Measured with immunoSEQ multiplex PCR; TCRdb has only the in-frame clones, and not every one. Among 150,000 or so clones listed, more than 85% were seen once. The gene calls are TRBV12-5 and TRBJ1-4; D not certain. The sequences come from peripheral blood, collected from a patient treated with photon-based radiotherapy. This clonotype originated in a man in his fifties with gastric cancer. This chain's CDR3 is CASSAHEKLFF. In DNA, the CDR3 is TGTGCTAGTAGTGCGCATGAAAAACTGTTTTTT.